This T cell receptor (beta chain) derives from a study of cytomegalovirus exposure and HLA in healthy donors. Only one count was recorded for this clone. Antigen specificity is unknown. Trimming stripped 3 bases from V and 1 base from J, with 15 bases between. Germline lookup yields CDR1 MNHNY and CDR2 SVGAGI (reference sequence). The CDR3 runs to 16 residues. Findings and caveats of the study: Researchers counted around 160 TCR beta chains as cytomegalovirus-associated. Specific recognition of CMV antigens was confirmed in vitro for a few chains (all CMV-associated). First-cohort TCR clusters were later found to tend to co-occur in the 90 to 150 validation repertoires.

Generated by immunoSEQ multiplex PCR, the TCRdb table keeps only in-frame clones and is missing some. The data contain 150,000 to 180,000 clones, around 83% of them singletons. The sequence came from a human donor in good health. The sample taken for sequencing was PBMCs. V usage is TRBV6-6 and J usage is TRBJ1-1; a possible D gene is TRBD1 (6 bases). The CDR3 spells CASSYSPGAPNTEAFF. DNA of the CDR3: TGTGCCAGCAGTTATTCCCCAGGGGCCCCGAACACTGAAGCTTTCTTT.